Given below is one T cell receptor beta chain in context. Clones were sequenced by immunoSEQ multiplex PCR, and TCRdb holds only the in-frame ones, with some missing. The sample has some 100,000 clones; more than 75% are singletons. The data originate from a study of blood T cell repertoires in COVID-19. Study in general: Spain, Italy and the United States supplied samples that represented acute and convalescent COVID-19.

The V end lost 9 bases, the J end lost 2 bases, and 14 bases lay between the germline ends. CDR1 is MNHEY and CDR2 is SMNVEV in the germline V gene (reference sequence). The CDR3 spans 15 residues. The chain employs TRBV27 and TRBJ2-6; D perhaps matches TRBD1 (6 bases). The sample taken for sequencing was peripheral blood. This sequence was found in a woman aged 80 or older with active COVID-19. In DNA form, the CDR3 reads TGTGCCAGTAAGGGGGTGCAGGCTGGGGCCAACGTCCTGACTTTC. Amino acids: CASKGVQAGANVLTF.